This entry is about one T cell receptor (beta chain). Its specificity is not known. This sequence may be a read error, since a much larger clone differs from it by one base. The sample belongs to a study of prognosis after radiotherapy for stage I lung cancer. Broader study findings: Nobody established whether the expanded TCR clones were specific to the tumor.

Researchers used two-round multiplex PCR to amplify TCR beta CDR3 starting from genomic DNA. First-round PCR employed TRBV- and TRBJ-specific primers for each gene. A second round of PCR was carried out using universal primers. Each CDR3 protein is one row after TCRdb ran MiXCR on the multiplex PCR reads. The sample gives almost 40,000 distinct CDR3 sequences, approximately 25% of which show up once; 25% to 30% is in the top ten. Germline lookup yields CDR1 WSHSY and CDR2 SAAADI. Trimming removed 3 bases from V and 8 bases from J, with 8 bases in between. The CDR3 runs to 12 residues. The rearrangement links TRBV10-2 to TRBJ1-5; the D gene is possibly TRBD1 (6 bases). The source was PBMCs, collected before or after stereotactic body radiation therapy (not recorded which). The clonotype was recovered from a donor older than 45 with non-small cell lung cancer. The CDR3 region has the DNA TGCGCCAGCAGTGACGGGGACAAGCCCCAGCATTTT. It specifies CASSDGDKPQHF.